This TCR beta chain was captured in a study of cytomegalovirus exposure and HLA in healthy donors. Overall study context: The use of the same platform for the 90 to 150 validation repertoires and the roughly 700 first-cohort repertoires was reported by a later analysis.

Of note for this clone: As yet, its antigen is unknown.

V lost 0 bases and J lost 4, with 10 bases in between. The CDR3 is 15 amino acids. Germline V CDR1 and CDR2: SGDLS, YYNGEE. Notes on the study in general: The listing of approximately 160 TCR beta chains classed them as cytomegalovirus-associated. In vitro, a few CMV-associated chains proved specific for CMV antigens.

The assay was immunoSEQ multiplex PCR, and TCRdb's table has in-frame clones only and misses some. The table includes around 260,000 clones, around 90% detected once. J is TRBJ2-2 and V is TRBV9, with D possibly matching TRBD2 (6 bases). Material: PBMCs. The source of this sequence is a woman under 40 in good health and CMV-seronegative. The CDR3 spells CASSVALAGTGELFF. The CDR3 DNA follows: TGTGCCAGCAGCGTAGCACTAGCCGGCACCGGGGAGCTGTTTTTT.